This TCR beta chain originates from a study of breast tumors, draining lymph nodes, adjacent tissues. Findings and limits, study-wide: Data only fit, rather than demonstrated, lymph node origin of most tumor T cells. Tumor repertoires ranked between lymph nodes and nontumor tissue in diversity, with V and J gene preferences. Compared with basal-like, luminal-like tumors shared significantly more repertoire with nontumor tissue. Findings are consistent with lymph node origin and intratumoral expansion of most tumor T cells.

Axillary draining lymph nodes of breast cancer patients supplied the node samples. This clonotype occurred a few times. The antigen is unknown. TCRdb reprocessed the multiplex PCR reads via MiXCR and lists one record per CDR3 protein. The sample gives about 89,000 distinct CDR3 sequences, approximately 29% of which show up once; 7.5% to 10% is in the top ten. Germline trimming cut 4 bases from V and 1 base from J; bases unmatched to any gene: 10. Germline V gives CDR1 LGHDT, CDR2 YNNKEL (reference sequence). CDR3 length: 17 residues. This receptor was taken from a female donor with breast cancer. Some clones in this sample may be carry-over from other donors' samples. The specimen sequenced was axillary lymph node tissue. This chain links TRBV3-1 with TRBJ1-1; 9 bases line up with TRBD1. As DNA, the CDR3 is TGTGCCAGCAGCCCCAATACAGGGGGCGCCGGGAACACTGAAGCTTTCTTT. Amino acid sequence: CASSPNTGGAGNTEAFF.